This T cell receptor beta chain was found in a study of follicular helper T cells after annual influenza vaccination. Germline assignment: CDR1 SEHNR and CDR2 FQNEAQ (reference sequence). The CDR3 has 14 amino acids. V shed 0 bases and J shed 2 bases, with 7 bases lying between them. Sequencing used immunoSEQ multiplex PCR; TCRdb keeps in-frame clones, though not all of them. The sample has 9,500 to 11,000 clones; roughly 80% are singletons. This TCR derives from an adult who received the influenza vaccine. Material: CXCR5- memory CD4+ T cells sorted from blood, obtained 6 weeks after influenza vaccination. J is TRBJ1-2 and V is TRBV7-9; no clear D. The CDR3 loop is CASSLAVENYGYTF. The DNA for the CDR3 is TGTGCCAGCAGCTTAGCGGTAGAGAACTATGGCTACACCTTC. The variable domain in full, completed from reference TRBV7-9 and TRBJ1-2, reads DTGVSQNPRHKITKRGQNVTFRCDPISEHNRLYWYRQTLGQGPEFLTYFQNEAQLEKSRLLSDRFSAERPKGSFSTLEIQRTEQGDSAMYLCASSLAVENYGYTFGSGTRLTVV.